The clone carrying this T cell receptor beta chain occurred a few times. Its antigen is undetermined. This entry is derived from a study of blood T cells in healthy people across ages. Looked up from germline, CDR1 is MNHEY and CDR2 is SMNVEV (reference sequence). The CDR3 is 17 residues long. Trimming cost V 2 bases and J 0 bases; bases outside gene matches: 9. It was with a sample-barcoded 5' primer and a J-beta primer mix that a second PCR of roughly 7 to 12 cycles was run. MiXCR, applied by TCRdb to the 5' RACE reads, yields one record per CDR3 protein. The table shows over a million distinct CDR3 sequences, with 59% occurring only once. Study results and limitations: Per-million-T-cell TCR beta diversity fell roughly linearly with age. Diversity estimated from one million T cells was considered an underestimate. Researchers said unsorted PBMCs prevented a conclusive naive versus antigen-experienced comparison.

The source of this sequence is a young man in good health. This chain links TRBV27 with TRBJ2-5; 7 positions match TRBD2. The specimen was blood. The CDR3 loop is CASSLTLGGAYQETQYF. The CDR3 DNA sequence: TGTGCCAGCAGTTTAACCTTGGGAGGGGCCTACCAAGAGACCCAGTACTTC.